Given below is one TCR beta chain in context. Its matching antigen is unknown. This CDR3 spans 17 amino acids. Deletions cut 4 bases from V and 1 base from J, with 16 bases between. CDR1 is KGHDR, CDR2 SFDVKD, per germline. This sample's RNA came from whole unsorted tissue. Donors were chemotherapy-naive, newly diagnosed lung cancer surgical patients in China, August–late 2014. A modified ARM-PCR protocol with three rounds of nested PCR amplified TCRbeta. TCRdb analysed the multiplex PCR reads with MiXCR anew, one entry per CDR3 protein. The sample includes under 150,000 distinct CDR3 sequences, 60% to 70% of them seen just once. The sample comes from a study of tumor and adjacent non-tumor tissue in lung cancer. At the level of the study: The cohort had 12 adenocarcinoma, a couple of squamous cell and 1 small cell patients. Study findings and constraints: Tumor tissue had significantly higher TCR diversity than normal lung. Shorter survival was associated with higher TCR diversity in tumors.

Sequencing was carried out using lung tumor tissue. The clonotype comes from a man between 25 and 39 years old with non-small cell lung cancer. The chain recombines TRBV24-1 with TRBJ1-5, with D possibly TRBD1 on 6 matching bases. The CDR3 DNA sequence: TGTGCCACCAGTGACCCCAGGGTTGGGGGCAGCAATCAGCCCCAGCATTTT. As protein: CATSDPRVGGSNQPQHF.